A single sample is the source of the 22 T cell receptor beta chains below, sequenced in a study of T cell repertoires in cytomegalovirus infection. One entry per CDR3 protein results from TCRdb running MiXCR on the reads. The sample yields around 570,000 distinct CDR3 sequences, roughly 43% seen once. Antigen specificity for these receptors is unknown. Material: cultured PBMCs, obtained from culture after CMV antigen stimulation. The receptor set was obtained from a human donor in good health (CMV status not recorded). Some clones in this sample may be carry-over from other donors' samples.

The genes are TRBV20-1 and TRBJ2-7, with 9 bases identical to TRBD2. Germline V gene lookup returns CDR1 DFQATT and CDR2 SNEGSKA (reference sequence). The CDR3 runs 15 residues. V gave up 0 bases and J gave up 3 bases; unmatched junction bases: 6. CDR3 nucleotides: TGCAGTGCTAGAGATCCCGCGGGGGGGGTCTACGAGCAGTACTTC. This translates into CSARDPAGGVYEQYF.

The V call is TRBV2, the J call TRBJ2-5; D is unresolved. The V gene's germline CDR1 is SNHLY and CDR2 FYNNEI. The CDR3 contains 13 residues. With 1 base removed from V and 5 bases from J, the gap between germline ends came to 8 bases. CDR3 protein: CASSEGRAETQYF. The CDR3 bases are TGTGCCAGCAGTGAAGGACGGGCGGAGACCCAGTACTTC.

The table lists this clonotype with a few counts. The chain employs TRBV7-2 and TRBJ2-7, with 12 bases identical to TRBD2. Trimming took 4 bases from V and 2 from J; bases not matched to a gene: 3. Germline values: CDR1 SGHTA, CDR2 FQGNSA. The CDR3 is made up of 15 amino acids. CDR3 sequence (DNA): TGTGCCAGCAGCTCCGGACTAGCGGGGCCCTACGAGCAGTACTTC. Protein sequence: CASSSGLAGPYEQYF.

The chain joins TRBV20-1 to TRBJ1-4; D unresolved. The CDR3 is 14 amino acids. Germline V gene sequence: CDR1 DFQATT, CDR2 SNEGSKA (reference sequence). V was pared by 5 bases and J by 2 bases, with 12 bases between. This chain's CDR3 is CSALWAPTNEKLFF. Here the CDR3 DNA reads TGCAGTGCTCTATGGGCGCCCACTAATGAAAAACTGTTTTTT.

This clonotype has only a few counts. CDR3 protein: CASRRDILTDTQYF. CDR3 bases: TGCGCCAGCAGGAGGGACATCCTCACAGATACGCAGTATTTT. The chain carries TRBV4-3 and TRBJ2-3; possibly TRBD1 for D (6 bases). The CDR3 runs 14 residues. Germline CDR1 reads LGHNA; CDR2 reads YSLEER. V was trimmed by 6 bases and J by 2 bases, leaving 12 bases between them.

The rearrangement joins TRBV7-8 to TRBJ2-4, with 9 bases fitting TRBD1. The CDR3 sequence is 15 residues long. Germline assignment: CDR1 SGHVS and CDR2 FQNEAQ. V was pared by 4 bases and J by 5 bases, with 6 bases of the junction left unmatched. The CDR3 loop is CASSSGRQGENIQYF. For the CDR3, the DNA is TGTGCCAGCAGCTCCGGACGACAGGGGGAAAACATTCAGTACTTC.

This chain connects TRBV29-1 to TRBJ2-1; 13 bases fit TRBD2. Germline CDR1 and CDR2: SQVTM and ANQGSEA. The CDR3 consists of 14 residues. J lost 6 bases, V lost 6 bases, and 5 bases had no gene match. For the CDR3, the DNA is TGCAGCGTAGGACTAGCGGGAGTGGGCAATGAGCAGTTCTTC. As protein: CSVGLAGVGNEQFF.

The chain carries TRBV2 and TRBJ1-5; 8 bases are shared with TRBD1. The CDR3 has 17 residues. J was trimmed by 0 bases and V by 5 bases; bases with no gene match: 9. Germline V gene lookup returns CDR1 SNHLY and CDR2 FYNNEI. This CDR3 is CASSQLTGGYSNQPQHF. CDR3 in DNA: TGTGCCAGCAGTCAACTTACAGGGGGTTATAGCAATCAGCCCCAGCATTTT.

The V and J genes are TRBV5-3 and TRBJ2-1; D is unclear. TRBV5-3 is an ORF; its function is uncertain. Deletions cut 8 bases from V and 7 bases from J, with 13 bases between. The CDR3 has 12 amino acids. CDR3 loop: CASSPPFNEQFF. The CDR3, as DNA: TGTGCCAGCAGCCCCCCCTTTAATGAGCAGTTCTTC.

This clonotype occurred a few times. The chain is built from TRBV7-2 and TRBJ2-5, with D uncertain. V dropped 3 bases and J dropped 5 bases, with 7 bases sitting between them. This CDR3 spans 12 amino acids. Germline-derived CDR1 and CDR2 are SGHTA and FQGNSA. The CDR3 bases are TGTGCCAGCAGCTTCTTCGGTGAGACCCAGTACTTC. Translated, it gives CASSFFGETQYF.

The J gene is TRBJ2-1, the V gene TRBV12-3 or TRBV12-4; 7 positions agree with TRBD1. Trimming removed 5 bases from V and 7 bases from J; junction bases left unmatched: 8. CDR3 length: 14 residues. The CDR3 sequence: CASSRTGRQNEQFF. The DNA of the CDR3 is TGTGCCAGCAGTCGGACAGGTCGACAGAATGAGCAGTTCTTC.

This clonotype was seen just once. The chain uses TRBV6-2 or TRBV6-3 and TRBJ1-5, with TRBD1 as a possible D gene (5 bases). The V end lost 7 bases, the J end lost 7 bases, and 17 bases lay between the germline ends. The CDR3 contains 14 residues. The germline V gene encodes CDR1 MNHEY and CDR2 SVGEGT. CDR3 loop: CASTNGGGTQPQHF. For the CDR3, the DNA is TGTGCCAGCACCAACGGGGGGGGAACACAGCCCCAGCATTTT.

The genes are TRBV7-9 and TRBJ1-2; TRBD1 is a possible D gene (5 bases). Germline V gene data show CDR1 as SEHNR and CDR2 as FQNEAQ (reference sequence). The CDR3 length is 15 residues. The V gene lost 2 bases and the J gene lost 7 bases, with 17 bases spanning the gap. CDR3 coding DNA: TGTGCCAGCAGCTTATTTGACCCGGGGCTGGCTGGCTACACCTTC. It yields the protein CASSLFDPGLAGYTF.

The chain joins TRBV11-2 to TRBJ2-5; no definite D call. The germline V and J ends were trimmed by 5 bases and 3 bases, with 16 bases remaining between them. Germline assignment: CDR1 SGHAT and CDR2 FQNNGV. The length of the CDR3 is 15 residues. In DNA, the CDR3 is TGTGCCAGCAGCGTGGGGATGATTAGGGAAGAGACCCAGTACTTC. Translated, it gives CASSVGMIREETQYF.

CDR3 loop: CASQTSGADNEQFF. The CDR3 nucleotides read TGTGCCAGTCAGACTAGCGGGGCCGACAATGAGCAGTTCTTC. The rearrangement links TRBV7-6 to TRBJ2-1; 11 bases agree with TRBD2. J lost 5 bases, V lost 9 bases, and 6 bases had no gene match. Germline lookup yields CDR1 SGHVS and CDR2 FNYEAQ. The CDR3 totals 14 residues.

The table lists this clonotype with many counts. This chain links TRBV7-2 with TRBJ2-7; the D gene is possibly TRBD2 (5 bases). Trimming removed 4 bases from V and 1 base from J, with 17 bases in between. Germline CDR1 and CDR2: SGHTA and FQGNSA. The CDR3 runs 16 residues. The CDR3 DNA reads TGTGCCAGCAGCTCCGGATCGGGCCTAGCTTCCTACGAGCAGTACTTC. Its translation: CASSSGSGLASYEQYF.

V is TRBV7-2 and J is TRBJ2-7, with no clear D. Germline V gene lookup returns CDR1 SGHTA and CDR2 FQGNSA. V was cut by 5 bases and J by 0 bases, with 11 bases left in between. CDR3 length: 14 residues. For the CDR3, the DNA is TGTGCCAGCAGCCGGTCGCGGAGCTCCTACGAGCAGTACTTC. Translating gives CASSRSRSSYEQYF.

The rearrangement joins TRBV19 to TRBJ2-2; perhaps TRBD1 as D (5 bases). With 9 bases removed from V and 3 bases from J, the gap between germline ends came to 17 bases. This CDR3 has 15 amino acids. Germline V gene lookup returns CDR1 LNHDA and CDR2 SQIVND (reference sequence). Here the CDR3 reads CASRQGLRYTGELFF. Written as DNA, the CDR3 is TGTGCCAGCAGGCAGGGCCTAAGGTACACCGGGGAGCTGTTTTTT.

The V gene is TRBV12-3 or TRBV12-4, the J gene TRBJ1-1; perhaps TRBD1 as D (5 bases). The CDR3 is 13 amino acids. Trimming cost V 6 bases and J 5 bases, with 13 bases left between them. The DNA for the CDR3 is TGTGCCAGCAGAGTTGACAGATGGACTGAAGCTTTCTTT. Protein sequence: CASRVDRWTEAFF.

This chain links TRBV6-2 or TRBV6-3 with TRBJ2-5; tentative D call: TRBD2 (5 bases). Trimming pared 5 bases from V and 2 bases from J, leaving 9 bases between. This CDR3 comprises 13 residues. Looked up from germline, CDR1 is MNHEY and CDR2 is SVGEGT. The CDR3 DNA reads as TGTGCCAGCAGTGGACGGGAACAAGAGACCCAGTACTTC. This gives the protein CASSGREQETQYF.

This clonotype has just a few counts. The CDR3 DNA sequence: TGTGCCAGTGCCGACGCGGCCAGCATCTCCTACAATGAGCAGTTCTTC. Protein: CASADAASISYNEQFF. The J gene is TRBJ2-1, the V gene TRBV19, with no clear D. V lost 8 bases and J 0 bases, leaving 17 bases between the germline ends. This CDR3 contains 16 residues. Germline V lookup: CDR1 LNHDA, CDR2 SQIVND (reference sequence).

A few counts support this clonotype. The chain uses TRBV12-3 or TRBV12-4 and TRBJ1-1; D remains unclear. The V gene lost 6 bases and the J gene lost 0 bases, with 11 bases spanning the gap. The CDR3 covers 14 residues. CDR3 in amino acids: CASRLGEMNTEAFF. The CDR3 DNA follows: TGTGCCAGCAGACTCGGAGAGATGAACACTGAAGCTTTCTTT.